This entry concerns a single T cell receptor (beta chain). Its antigen is undetermined. The read gets to within 3 residues of the CDR3 end, and the germline J gene fills in the rest. This specimen comes from a study of T cells in women clearing cervical HPV infection. Findings and limits, study-wide: TRBV6-7 relative abundance averaged approximately 0.1% in cases and 0.15% to 0.2% in controls.

This CDR3 has 18 residues. In germline, CDR1 is SNHLY, CDR2 FYNNEI. Germline trimming cut 7 bases from V and 5 bases from J; bases unmatched to any gene: 16. The protocol was immunoSEQ multiplex PCR, while the TCRdb copy is restricted to in-frame clones and leaves out a portion. This sample's table has fewer than 35,000 clones. The sample consisted of blood buffy coat. The chain uses TRBV2 and TRBJ1-5; 11 bases fit TRBD1. This TCR came from a woman between 18 and 70 years old with a cervical HPV16 infection that either progressed to CIN3+ or cleared (not recorded which). The CDR3 sequence: CASTRTTLDRGRDQPQHF. The CDR3 DNA, read in part, is TGTGCCAGCACCAGAACGACATTGGACAGGGGGCGGGATCAGCCC.